The T cell receptor beta chain described here comes from a study of T cell repertoires in cytomegalovirus infection. Study information: Used in the study were CMV epitopes, some recently identified and HLA-C-restricted, others well-studied and HLA-B-restricted. Study outcomes and limitations: Clonotype analysis showed dominance of the ex vivo response by HLA-C-restricted CMV-specific TCR beta clonotypes. There were carriers of CMV plus the relevant HLA, and cumulative public TCR beta family frequency identified them.

MiXCR was run by TCRdb on the reads, yielding one entry per CDR3 protein. The data contain about 27,000 distinct CDR3 sequences, about 19% of them singletons. On this clonotype: Its antigen is not known.

Germline values: CDR1 MNHEY, CDR2 SVGEGT. The CDR3 is 14 amino acids. Trimming removed 0 bases at V and 3 bases at J, with 6 bases between. The rearrangement joins TRBV6-2 or TRBV6-3 to TRBJ1-5; D unclear. This clonotype was obtained from a human donor in good health (CMV status not recorded). Some clones in this sample may be carry-over from other donors' samples. The sample was CD8+ T cells from cultured PBMCs, taken from culture after CMV antigen stimulation. The CDR3 DNA reads TGTGCCAGCAGTTACTCGAATCTCAATCAGCCCCAGCATTTT. Amino acid sequence: CASSYSNLNQPQHF.